This T cell receptor (beta chain) derives from a study of blood T cell repertoires in COVID-19. Looking at the study overall: Samples of COVID-19 (acute and convalescent) were obtained from the United States, Italy and Spain. In each case, the material was cDNA or gDNA derived from T cells, B-cell-depleted T cells, or PBMCs.

Authors' data handling: From reference gene primer amplification, estimates of nucleated cell counts were derived. Method: immunoSEQ multiplex PCR; TCRdb's copy keeps in-frame clones and lacks some. Clone size and the V and J calls come from that table; the DNA yielded D and trimming. Of several thousand clones detected, around 73% appear once; the ten largest clones hold roughly a third. There are 13 residues in the CDR3. Germline CDR1 is LNHDA and CDR2 is SQIVND (reference sequence). The V and J ends lost 0 bases and 3 bases respectively, with 6 bases between them. This chain links TRBV19 with TRBJ2-7; D unresolved. The sample was peripheral blood. The source is a human donor in a cohort sampled during active COVID-19. The CDR3 loop is CASSIDRGYEQYF. DNA of the CDR3: TGTGCCAGTAGTATAGATCGCGGCTACGAGCAGTACTTC.